This TCR beta chain was recorded in a study of T cell repertoires in cytomegalovirus infection. Study-wide background: Public TCR beta signatures were indicative of both CMV infection and a matching HLA type.

Study-level results: Across the ex vivo response, the dominant clonotypes were HLA-C-restricted CMV-specific TCR beta clonotypes.

CDR1 LNHDA and CDR2 SQIVND come from the germline V gene (reference sequence). V lost 3 bases, J lost 7 bases, and 5 bases stayed unmatched. The CDR3 is 14 residues long. MiXCR was run by TCRdb on the reads, yielding one entry per CDR3 protein. Of some 600,000 distinct CDR3 sequences listed, roughly 24% were seen once; the top ten hold roughly 8%. The table lists this clonotype with a few counts. Its antigen is unidentified. The chain combines TRBV19 with TRBJ2-1, with TRBD1 matching 8 bases. The receptor's source is a human donor in good health (CMV status not recorded). Some clones in this sample may be carry-over from other donors' samples. Sequenced material: CD8+ T cells from PBMCs. The DNA for the CDR3 is TGTGCCAGTAGTATTTTGACAGGGGAAAATGAGCAGTTCTTC. Its protein product is CASSILTGENEQFF.